The 27 T cell receptor beta chains given below trace back to one sample, sequenced in a study of shared clonotypes between healthy human individuals. The data were produced by immunoSEQ multiplex PCR, yet TCRdb's version contains in-frame clones alone and is incomplete. The table has 1.4 million or so clones, about 98.5% seen once; the top ten hold about 0.35%. The sample taken for sequencing was naive CD4+ T cells sorted from blood. Indicated subset: CD45RA+ positively selected. These TCRs come from a man aged 25 to 40 in good health.

The V and J genes are TRBV11-2 and TRBJ1-3, with D possibly matching TRBD1 (5 bases). Germline CDR1 reads SGHAT; CDR2 reads FQNNGV. The CDR3 sequence is 14 residues long. V was shortened by 6 bases and J by 2 bases, with 11 bases between the two germline ends. CDR3 in DNA: TGTGCCAGCAGTCAGGGAGGGACTGGAAACACCATATATTTT. Translating gives CASSQGGTGNTIYF.

The chain combines TRBV18 with TRBJ1-5; D not certain. This CDR3 is 13 amino acids long. V shed 11 bases and J shed 0 bases, with 11 bases lying between them. Germline-derived CDR1 and CDR2 are KGHSH and LQKENI. CDR3 in DNA: TGTGCCTCCTGCGGCGGTAGCAATCAGCCCCAGCATTTT. This sequence encodes CASCGGSNQPQHF.

CDR3 bases: TGTGCCACCCACCTAGCGGGAGGTGGAAATGAGCAGTTCTTC. It yields the protein CATHLAGGGNEQFF. This sequence joins TRBV6-1 and TRBJ2-1; 11 nucleotides match TRBD2. The CDR3 runs to 14 residues. V lost 10 bases, J lost 7 bases, and 9 bases stayed unmatched. In germline, CDR1 is MNHNS, CDR2 SASEGT.

This sequence joins TRBV5-7 and TRBJ1-2; 9 positions match TRBD1. TRBV5-7 is annotated as an ORF whose role is uncertain. The ends lost 3 bases at V and 7 bases at J; junction bases unmatched: 4. The length of the CDR3 is 13 residues. The CDR3 DNA reads as TGTGCCAGCAGCTCCACAGGGGGCTGTGGCTACACCTTC. Protein: CASSSTGGCGYTF.

V gene TRBV5-5 combines with J gene TRBJ2-7; TRBD2 matches at 13 bases. Trimming cost V 5 bases and J 5 bases; bases outside gene matches: 10. CDR3 length: 16 residues. The germline CDR1 and CDR2 sequences are SGHKS and YYEKEE (reference sequence). CDR3: CASRAQGLAGVDEQYF. The CDR3 DNA follows: TGTGCCAGCAGAGCACAAGGACTAGCGGGAGTAGACGAGCAGTACTTC.

V usage is TRBV7-3 and J usage is TRBJ1-1; no firm D call. CDR3 length equals 13 residues. The V gene's germline CDR1 is SGHTA and CDR2 FQGTGA. Trimming stripped 5 bases from V and 0 bases from J, with 7 bases between. CDR3 nucleotides: TGTGCCAGCAGCGCCACCATGAACACTGAAGCTTTCTTT. This sequence encodes CASSATMNTEAFF.

The chain carries TRBV7-9 and TRBJ2-3; 7 bases line up with TRBD2. The V and J ends lost 1 base and 0 bases, in that order; junction bases with no gene match: 1. This CDR3 has 15 residues. Germline V gene lookup returns CDR1 SEHNR and CDR2 FQNEAQ (reference sequence). CDR3 in amino acids: CASSLEAGSTDTQYF. The CDR3 DNA reads TGTGCCAGCAGCTTAGAAGCGGGGAGCACAGATACGCAGTATTTT. Variable domain in full (rest from reference TRBV7-9 and TRBJ2-3): DTGVSQNPRHKITKRGQNVTFRCDPISEHNRLYWYRQTLGQGPEFLTYFQNEAQLEKSRLLSDRFSAERPKGSFSTLEIQRTEQGDSAMYLCASSLEAGSTDTQYFGPGTRLTVL.

The chain combines TRBV29-1 with TRBJ2-5, with D uncertain. V was pared by 5 bases and J by 5 bases, with 9 bases between. In germline, CDR1 is SQVTM, CDR2 ANQGSEA. The CDR3 runs to 11 residues. CDR3 DNA sequence: TGCAGCGTTTACTTCCGGGAGACCCAGTACTTC. Encoded protein: CSVYFRETQYF. Variable domain in full (rest from reference TRBV29-1 and TRBJ2-5): SAVISQKPSRDICQRGTSLTIQCQVDSQVTMMFWYRQQPGQSLTLIATANQGSEATYESGFVIDKFPISRPNLTFSTLTVSNMSPEDSSIYLCSVYFRETQYFGPGTRLLVL.

About this clone: Other nucleotide sequences from this sample produce the same CDR3. The V and J genes are TRBV5-1 and TRBJ1-2; 7 bases map to TRBD1. This CDR3 comprises 15 residues. Germline-derived CDR1 and CDR2 are SGHRS and YFSETQ. V gave up 4 bases and J gave up 0 bases; unmatched junction bases: 6. The CDR3 spells CASSPRTGTNYGYTF. The CDR3 DNA reads as TGCGCCAGCAGCCCAAGGACAGGAACTAACTATGGCTACACCTTC.

As to this clone: Different DNA sequences within this sample yield the same CDR3. The rearrangement uses TRBV19 and TRBJ1-5; 7 bases are a match to TRBD1. The CDR3 totals 13 residues. Trimming at V came to 5 bases and at J to 5 bases, leaving 3 bases not matched to a gene. Germline assignment: CDR1 LNHDA and CDR2 SQIVND (reference sequence). The CDR3 nucleotides read TGTGCCAGTAGTCCAGACAGGGATCAGCCCCAGCATTTT. This codes for CASSPDRDQPQHF. Together with reference TRBV19 and TRBJ1-5, the CDR3 gives the full variable domain: DGGITQSPKYLFRKEGQNVTLSCEQNLNHDAMYWYRQDPGQGLRLIYYSQIVNDFQKGDIAEGYSVSREKKESFPLTVTSAQKNPTAFYLCASSPDRDQPQHFGDGTRLSIL.

V is TRBV28 and J is TRBJ1-4; D uncertain. Trimming shortened V by 4 bases and J by 8 bases, and 11 bases separated the two germline ends. The CDR3 contains 13 residues. Germline CDR1 MDHEN, CDR2 SYDVKM. The CDR3 DNA follows: TGTGCCAGCAGTTCGCGCCCACAGGAAAAACTGTTTTTT. Protein product: CASSSRPQEKLFF.

The table lists this clone with a count of one. The rearrangement links TRBV5-5 to TRBJ2-2; D possibly corresponds to TRBD2 (6 bases). This CDR3 is 16 amino acids long. The germline V gene has CDR1 SGHKS and CDR2 YYEKEE (reference sequence). V was cut by 4 bases and J by 0 bases, with 13 bases left in between. The DNA of the CDR3 is TGTGCCAGCAGCAAACCGGGAGACCCGAACACCGGGGAGCTGTTTTTT. The encoded protein is CASSKPGDPNTGELFF.

This clone was seen only once. The J gene is TRBJ2-2, the V gene TRBV28, with 10 bases matching TRBD1. The CDR3 runs to 14 residues. Per germline, CDR1 MDHEN and CDR2 SYDVKM. The trim removed 6 bases at V and 6 bases at J, leaving 4 bases unmatched. The CDR3 nucleotides are TGTGCCAGCAGGTCGACAGGGGGCCCCGGGGAGCTGTTTTTT. Its translation is CASRSTGGPGELFF.

The chain uses TRBV10-3 and TRBJ2-1; D gene ambiguous. The V gene lost 3 bases and the J gene lost 0 bases, with 9 bases spanning the gap. This CDR3 region has 15 residues. Per germline, CDR1 ENHRY and CDR2 SYGVKD. CDR3 coding DNA: TGTGCCATCAGTGATGGTCCTAGCTCCTACAATGAGCAGTTCTTC. Translated, it gives CAISDGPSSYNEQFF.

The CDR3: CASGRRGQGASEQYF. The CDR3 region has the DNA TGTGCCAGTGGGCGAAGGGGACAGGGGGCCTCTGAGCAGTACTTC. This chain joins TRBV19 and TRBJ2-7; 12 bases map to TRBD1. The V segment lost 8 bases and the J segment 7 bases; nucleotides outside the gene matches: 12. Germline CDR1 LNHDA, CDR2 SQIVND (reference sequence). The CDR3 is made up of 15 amino acids.

This chain uses TRBV4-3 with TRBJ2-1; TRBD2 matches 14 bases. Per germline, CDR1 LGHNA and CDR2 YSLEER. J was trimmed by 10 bases and V by 0 bases; bases with no gene match: 8. The CDR3 sequence is 17 residues long. For the CDR3, the DNA is TGCGCCAGCAGCCAAGATAAGGGACTAGCGGGAGCTGGCGAGCAGTTCTTC. It specifies CASSQDKGLAGAGEQFF.

J is TRBJ1-1 and V is TRBV14, with D possibly being TRBD1 (6 bases). The CDR3 contains 20 residues. V lost 0 bases and J 2 bases, leaving 25 bases between the germline ends. From germline, CDR1 is SGHDN and CDR2 FVKESK. The CDR3 DNA is TGTGCCAGCAGCCAAGATTTTGCCGGGACATCCCGAAGGGGTAACACTGAAGCTTTCTTT. Translation: CASSQDFAGTSRRGNTEAFF.

This clone has just one count. The rearrangement links TRBV28 to TRBJ1-3; the match to TRBD1 covers 8 bases. CDR1 is MDHEN and CDR2 is SYDVKM in the germline V gene. After removal of 2 bases from V and 15 bases from J, the junction contained 3 bases not matched to a gene. The CDR3 totals 11 residues. DNA of the CDR3: TGTGCCAGCAGTTTAGGACAGGGTCGATATTTT. Protein product: CASSLGQGRYF.

This clone has only one observation. V usage is TRBV7-9 and J usage is TRBJ2-4, with D uncertain. Germline assignment: CDR1 SEHNR and CDR2 FQNEAQ (reference sequence). This CDR3 has 13 residues. V gave up 5 bases and J gave up 1 base, with 6 bases separating them. Here the CDR3 DNA reads TGTGCCAGCAGCCCCGGGGCCAAAAACATTCAGTACTTC. This translates into CASSPGAKNIQYF.

The genes are TRBV29-1 and TRBJ1-5, with 10 bases identical to TRBD1. The V gene end was trimmed by 7 bases and the J gene end by 10 bases; junction bases not matched to a gene: 7. The CDR3 spans 12 residues. Per the germline V gene, CDR1 is SQVTM and CDR2 is ANQGSEA. In nucleotides, the CDR3 is TGCAGCGCTGCGGACAGGGGGAATCCCCAGCATTTT. The encoded protein is CSAADRGNPQHF. Looking up the rest from reference TRBV29-1 and TRBJ1-5 gives the full variable domain: SAVISQKPSRDICQRGTSLTIQCQVDSQVTMMFWYRQQPGQSLTLIATANQGSEATYESGFVIDKFPISRPNLTFSTLTVSNMSPEDSSIYLCSAADRGNPQHFGDGTRLSIL.

V usage is TRBV28 and J usage is TRBJ1-2; 7 bases map to TRBD1. Germline CDR1 reads MDHEN; CDR2 reads SYDVKM. V shed 5 bases, J shed 8 bases, and the junction held 11 bases outside the gene matches. The CDR3 sequence is 14 residues long. The CDR3 here is CASSPPSDRDGYTF. CDR3 coding DNA: TGTGCCAGCAGTCCCCCATCAGACAGGGACGGCTACACCTTC.

The genes are TRBV27 and TRBJ2-4, with D possibly being TRBD2 (5 bases). The CDR3 sequence is 13 residues long. With 3 bases removed from V and 8 bases from J, the gap between germline ends came to 11 bases. Looked up from germline, CDR1 is MNHEY and CDR2 is SMNVEV (reference sequence). The DNA for the CDR3 is TGTGCCAGCAGTTTGAGGACTCCGGACATTCAGTACTTC. This sequence encodes CASSLRTPDIQYF.

This sequence joins TRBV5-6 and TRBJ1-1; no firm D call. With 4 bases removed from V and 6 bases from J, the gap between germline ends came to 10 bases. From germline, CDR1 is SGHDT and CDR2 YYEEEE. The CDR3 runs to 12 residues. Here the CDR3 reads CASSRGSPEAFF. The CDR3 DNA is TGTGCCAGCAGCCGAGGGTCGCCTGAAGCTTTCTTT.

This sequence joins TRBV5-1 and TRBJ1-1; 9 nucleotides line up with TRBD1. CDR3 length equals 13 residues. Trimming removed 0 bases from V and 8 bases from J; junction bases left unmatched: 2. CDR1 SGHRS and CDR2 YFSETQ come from the germline V gene. CDR3 in amino acids: CASSLVGTGEAFF. The DNA for the CDR3 is TGCGCCAGCAGCTTGGTCGGGACAGGGGAAGCTTTCTTT.

The chain recombines TRBV10-1 with TRBJ1-1; 8 bases agree with TRBD1. The CDR3 has 12 amino acids. Germline assignment: CDR1 WNHNN and CDR2 SYGVQD (reference sequence). The ends lost 5 bases at V and 7 bases at J; junction bases unmatched: 3. CDR3 region: CASSFTGGEAFF. The CDR3 DNA sequence: TGCGCCAGCAGTTTTACAGGGGGTGAAGCTTTCTTT.

CDR3 sequence: CASSVAAQRVQETQYF. CDR3 DNA sequence: TGTGCCAGCAGCGTAGCGGCCCAAAGGGTCCAAGAGACCCAGTACTTC. The gene calls are TRBV9 and TRBJ2-5, with D unresolved. Germline V lookup: CDR1 SGDLS, CDR2 YYNGEE. V was cut by 0 bases and J by 1 base, with 13 bases left in between. There are 16 residues in the CDR3. Full variable domain (outside the CDR3, taken from reference TRBV9 and TRBJ2-5): DSGVTQTPKHLITATGQRVTLRCSPRSGDLSVYWYQQSLDQGLQFLIQYYNGEERAKGNILERFSAQQFPDLHSELNLSSLELGDSALYFCASSVAAQRVQETQYFGPGTRLLVL.

The chain has TRBV7-9 and TRBJ2-3; 13 bases agree with TRBD2. The CDR3 contains 17 residues. Trimming took 1 base from V and 3 from J; bases not matched to a gene: 4. CDR1 and CDR2 (germline): SEHNR, FQNEAQ (reference sequence). The CDR3 sequence is CASSLGRGLAGTDTQYF. CDR3 coding DNA: TGTGCCAGCAGCTTAGGGCGGGGACTAGCGGGAACAGATACGCAGTATTTT.